A single sample is the source of the 9 T cell receptor beta chains below, sequenced in a study of shared clonotypes between healthy human individuals. TCRdb's copy holds only in-frame clones and misses some; the assay was immunoSEQ multiplex PCR. The sample has 2 million to 2.5 million clones; under 95% are singletons. What was sequenced was naive CD4+ T cells from PBMCs. The subset here: CD45RA+ positively selected. The receptor source for this set is a man aged 18 to 29 in good health. Some clones in this sample may be carry-over from other donors' samples.

The rearrangement links TRBV7-2 to TRBJ1-1; D unclear. Trimming stripped 5 bases from V and 0 bases from J, with 10 bases between. The CDR3 contains 14 residues. CDR1 SGHTA and CDR2 FQGNSA come from the germline V gene. CDR3 region: CASSPPAVNTEAFF. Here the CDR3 DNA reads TGTGCCAGCAGCCCCCCCGCAGTGAACACTGAAGCTTTCTTT.

The chain couples TRBV6-5 to TRBJ2-4; D perhaps matches TRBD1 (5 bases). The germline gives CDR1 MNHEY, CDR2 SVGAGI. The CDR3 totals 16 residues. Trimming pared 2 bases from V and 3 bases from J, leaving 14 bases between. The CDR3 DNA reads as TGTGCCAGCAGTTACGACAGAACGACAGACAAAAACATTCAGTACTTC. Its protein product is CASSYDRTTDKNIQYF.

The chain recombines TRBV28 with TRBJ1-2; D not certain. Germline V lookup: CDR1 MDHEN, CDR2 SYDVKM. Trimming took 2 bases from V and 12 from J, leaving 16 bases between them. This CDR3 region has 13 residues. The CDR3 sequence is CASSLPPRSPDTF. DNA for the CDR3: TGTGCCAGCAGTTTACCCCCCCGTTCCCCGGACACCTTC.

The V and J genes are TRBV7-9 and TRBJ2-1; 7 bases align to TRBD1. The CDR3 runs 14 residues. V lost 3 bases, J lost 5 bases, and 4 bases stayed unmatched. Germline assignment: CDR1 SEHNR and CDR2 FQNEAQ (reference sequence). The CDR3 region is CASSFEGADNEQFF. CDR3 DNA sequence: TGTGCCAGCAGCTTTGAGGGGGCGGACAATGAGCAGTTCTTC.

The chain's CDR3 is CASGGQGGYGYTF. In DNA form, the CDR3 reads TGTGCCAGCGGGGGACAGGGAGGCTATGGCTACACCTTC. The chain joins TRBV6-1 to TRBJ1-2; 9 bases align to TRBD1. Germline V gene sequence: CDR1 MNHNS, CDR2 SASEGT. CDR3 length equals 13 residues. The junction had 5 bases not matched to a gene; V was cut back by 8 bases and J by 4 bases.

V usage is TRBV19 and J usage is TRBJ1-5; TRBD1 matches at 8 bases. The trim removed 9 bases at V and 6 bases at J, leaving 7 bases unmatched. CDR3 length equals 13 residues. The germline gives CDR1 LNHDA, CDR2 SQIVND (reference sequence). The CDR3 DNA is TGTGCCAGCGTAGACAGGGGCGCTCAGCCCCAGCATTTT. Amino acids: CASVDRGAQPQHF. Filled out from reference TRBV19 and TRBJ1-5, the complete variable domain reads DGGITQSPKYLFRKEGQNVTLSCEQNLNHDAMYWYRQDPGQGLRLIYYSQIVNDFQKGDIAEGYSVSREKKESFPLTVTSAQKNPTAFYLCASVDRGAQPQHFGDGTRLSIL.

J is TRBJ1-4 and V is TRBV30; the D gene is possibly TRBD1 (5 bases). Germline V gene sequence: CDR1 GTSNPN, CDR2 SVGIG (reference sequence). Trimming took off 3 bases at V and 7 bases at J, with 15 bases between the two ends. There are 14 residues in the CDR3. CDR3 coding DNA: TGTGCCTGGAGAGGGGAGGGCAGTATTGAAAAACTGTTTTTT. This sequence encodes CAWRGEGSIEKLFF.

This sequence joins TRBV6-1 and TRBJ2-1; D is unresolved. Germline V gives CDR1 MNHNS, CDR2 SASEGT. The CDR3 consists of 11 residues. Trimming pared 6 bases from V and 6 bases from J, leaving 6 bases between. CDR3 bases: TGTGCCAGCAGGTATATCAATGAGCAGTTCTTC. This translates into CASRYINEQFF.

This rearrangement joins TRBV10-3 to TRBJ1-1; D ambiguous. Trimming left V 4 bases short and J 8 bases short, with 14 bases between. Germline loops: CDR1 ENHRY, CDR2 SYGVKD. This CDR3 is built from 13 residues. Written as DNA, the CDR3 is TGTGCCATCAGTGGGAGGCGGTCCATGGAAGCTTTCTTT. Amino acids: CAISGRRSMEAFF.